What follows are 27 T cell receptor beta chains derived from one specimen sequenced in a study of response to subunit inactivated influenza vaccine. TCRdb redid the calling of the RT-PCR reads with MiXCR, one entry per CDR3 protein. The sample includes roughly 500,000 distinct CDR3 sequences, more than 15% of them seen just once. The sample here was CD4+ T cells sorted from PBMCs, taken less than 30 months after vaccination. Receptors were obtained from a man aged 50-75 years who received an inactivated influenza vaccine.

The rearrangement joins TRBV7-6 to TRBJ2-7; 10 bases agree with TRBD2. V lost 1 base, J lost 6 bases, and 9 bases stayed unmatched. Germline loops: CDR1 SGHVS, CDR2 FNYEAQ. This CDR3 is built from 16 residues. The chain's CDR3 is CASSLEGAGGIFEQYF. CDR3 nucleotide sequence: TGTGCCAGCAGCTTAGAGGGAGCGGGGGGGATTTTCGAGCAGTACTTC.

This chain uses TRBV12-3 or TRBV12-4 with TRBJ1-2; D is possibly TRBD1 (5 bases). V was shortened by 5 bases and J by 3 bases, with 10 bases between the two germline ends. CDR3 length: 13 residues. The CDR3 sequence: CASSMAGYYGYTF. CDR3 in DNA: TGTGCCAGCAGTATGGCAGGGTACTATGGCTACACCTTC.

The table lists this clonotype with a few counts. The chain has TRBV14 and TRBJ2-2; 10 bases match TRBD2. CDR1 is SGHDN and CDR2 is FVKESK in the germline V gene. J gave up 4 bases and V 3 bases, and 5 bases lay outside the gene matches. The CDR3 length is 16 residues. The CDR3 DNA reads TGTGCCAGCAGCCACCCCGGGACTAGCGTCACCGGGGAGCTGTTTTTT. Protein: CASSHPGTSVTGELFF.

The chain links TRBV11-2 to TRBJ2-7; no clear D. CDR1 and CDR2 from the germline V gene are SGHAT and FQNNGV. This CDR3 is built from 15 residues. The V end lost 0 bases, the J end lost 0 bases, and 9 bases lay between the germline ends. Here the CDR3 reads CASSLENHNSYEQYF. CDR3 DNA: TGTGCCAGCAGCTTAGAGAACCACAACTCCTACGAGCAGTACTTC.

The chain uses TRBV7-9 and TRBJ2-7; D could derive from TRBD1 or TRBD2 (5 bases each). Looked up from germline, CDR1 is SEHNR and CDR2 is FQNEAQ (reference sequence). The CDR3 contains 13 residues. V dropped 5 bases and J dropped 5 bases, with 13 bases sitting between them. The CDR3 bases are TGTGCCAGCAGCCCTCCAGGGAGCCACGAGCAGTACTTC. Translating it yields CASSPPGSHEQYF.

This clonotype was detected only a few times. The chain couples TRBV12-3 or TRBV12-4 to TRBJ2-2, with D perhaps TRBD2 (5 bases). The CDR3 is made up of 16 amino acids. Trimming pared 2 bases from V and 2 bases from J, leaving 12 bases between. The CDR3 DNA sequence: TGTGCCAGCAGTTTAAGGGCTAGCCTAAACACCGGGGAGCTGTTTTTT. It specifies CASSLRASLNTGELFF.

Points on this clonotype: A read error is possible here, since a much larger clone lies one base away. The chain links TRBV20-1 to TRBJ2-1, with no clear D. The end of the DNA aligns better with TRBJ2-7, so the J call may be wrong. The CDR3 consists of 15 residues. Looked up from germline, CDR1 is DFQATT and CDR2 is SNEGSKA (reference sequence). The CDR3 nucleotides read TGCAGTGCCCCTAGAAGGACCAAGACTTACAATGAGCAGTACTTC. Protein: CSAPRRTKTYNEQYF.

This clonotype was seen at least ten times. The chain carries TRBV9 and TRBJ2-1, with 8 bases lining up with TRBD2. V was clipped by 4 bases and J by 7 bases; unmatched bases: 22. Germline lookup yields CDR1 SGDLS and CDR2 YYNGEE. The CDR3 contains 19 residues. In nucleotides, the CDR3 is TGTGCCAGCAGCCCCCCCCGGTTGGTAGCGGGGCGAGGTGTGAATGAGCAGTTCTTC. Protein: CASSPPRLVAGRGVNEQFF.

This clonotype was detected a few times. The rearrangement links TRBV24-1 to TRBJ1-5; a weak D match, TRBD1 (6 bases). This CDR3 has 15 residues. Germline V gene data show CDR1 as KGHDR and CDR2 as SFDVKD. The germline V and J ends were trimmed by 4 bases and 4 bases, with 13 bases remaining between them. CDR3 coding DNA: TGTGCCACCAGTGACTCAGGGGTCGGGAATCAGCCCCAGCATTTT. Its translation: CATSDSGVGNQPQHF.

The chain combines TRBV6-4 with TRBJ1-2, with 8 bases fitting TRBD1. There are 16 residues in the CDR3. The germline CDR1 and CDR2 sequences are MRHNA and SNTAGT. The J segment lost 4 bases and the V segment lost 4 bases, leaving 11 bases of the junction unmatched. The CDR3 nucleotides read TGTGCCAGCAGTGCGGCCGGGACAGGCAATTTCTATGGCTACACCTTC. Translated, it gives CASSAAGTGNFYGYTF.

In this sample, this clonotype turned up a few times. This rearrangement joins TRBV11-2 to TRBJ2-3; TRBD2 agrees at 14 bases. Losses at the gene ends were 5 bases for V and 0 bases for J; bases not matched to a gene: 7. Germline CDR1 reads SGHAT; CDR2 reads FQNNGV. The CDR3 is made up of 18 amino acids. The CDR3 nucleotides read TGTGCCAGCAGCCAGGGGACTAGCGGGAGCGGTAGCACAGATACGCAGTATTTT. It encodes CASSQGTSGSGSTDTQYF.

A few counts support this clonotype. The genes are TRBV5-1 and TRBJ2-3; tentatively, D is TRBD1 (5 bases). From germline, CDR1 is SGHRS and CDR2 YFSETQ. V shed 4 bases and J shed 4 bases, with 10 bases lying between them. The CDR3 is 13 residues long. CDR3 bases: TGCGCCAGCAGCATCGCAGGGTCAGATACGCAGTATTTT. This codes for CASSIAGSDTQYF. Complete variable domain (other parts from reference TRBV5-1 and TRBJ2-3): KAGVTQTPRYLIKTRGQQVTLSCSPISGHRSVSWYQQTPGQGLQFLFEYFSETQRNKGNFPGRFSGRQFSNSRSEMNVSTLELGDSALYLCASSIAGSDTQYFGPGTRLTVL.

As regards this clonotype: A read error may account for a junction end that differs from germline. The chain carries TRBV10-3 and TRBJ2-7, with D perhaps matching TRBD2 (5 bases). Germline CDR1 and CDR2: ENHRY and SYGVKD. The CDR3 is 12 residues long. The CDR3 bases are TGTGCCATCAGTGCCAATCGGGAACGCTTGGACTTC. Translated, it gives CAISANRERLDF.

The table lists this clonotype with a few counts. The CDR3 DNA follows: TGCAGTGCGCGTTCGGCTAGCGGGGGGTTGGATACGCAGTATTTT. Its protein is CSARSASGGLDTQYF. The V call is TRBV20-1, the J call TRBJ2-3, with 11 bases matching TRBD2. Trimming took 6 bases from V and 6 from J; bases not matched to a gene: 11. Germline V gene data show CDR1 as DFQATT and CDR2 as SNEGSKA (reference sequence). The CDR3 has 15 amino acids.

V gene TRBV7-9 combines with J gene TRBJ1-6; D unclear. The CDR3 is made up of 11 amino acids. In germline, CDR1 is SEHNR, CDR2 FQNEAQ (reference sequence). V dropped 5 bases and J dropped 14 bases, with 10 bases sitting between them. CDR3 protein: CASSVSFALHF. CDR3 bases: TGTGCCAGCAGCGTCAGCTTCGCCCTCCACTTT.

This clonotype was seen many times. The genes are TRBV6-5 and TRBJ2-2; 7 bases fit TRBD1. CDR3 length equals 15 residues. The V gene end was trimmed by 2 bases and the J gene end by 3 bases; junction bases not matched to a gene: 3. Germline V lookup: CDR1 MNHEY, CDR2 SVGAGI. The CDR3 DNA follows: TGTGCCAGCAGTTACGAGACAGGGTACACCGGGGAGCTGTTTTTT. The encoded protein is CASSYETGYTGELFF.

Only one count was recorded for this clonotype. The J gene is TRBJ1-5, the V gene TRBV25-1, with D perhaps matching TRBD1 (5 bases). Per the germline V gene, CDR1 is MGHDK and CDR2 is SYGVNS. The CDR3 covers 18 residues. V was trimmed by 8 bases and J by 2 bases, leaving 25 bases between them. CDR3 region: CASGRWGVGAGRNQPQHF. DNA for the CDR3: TGTGCCAGCGGCCGCTGGGGGGTGGGCGCCGGACGCAATCAGCCCCAGCATTTT.

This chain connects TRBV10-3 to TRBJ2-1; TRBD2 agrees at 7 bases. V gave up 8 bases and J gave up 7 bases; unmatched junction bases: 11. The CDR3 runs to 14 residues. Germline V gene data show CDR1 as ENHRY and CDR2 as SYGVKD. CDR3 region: CAIGGAGVKNEQFF. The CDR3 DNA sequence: TGTGCCATCGGTGGGGCGGGGGTTAAGAATGAGCAGTTCTTC.

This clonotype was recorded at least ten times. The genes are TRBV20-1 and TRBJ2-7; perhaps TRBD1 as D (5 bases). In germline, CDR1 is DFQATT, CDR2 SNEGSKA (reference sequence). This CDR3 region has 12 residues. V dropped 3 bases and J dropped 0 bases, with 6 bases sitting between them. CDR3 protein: CSASTGSYEQYF. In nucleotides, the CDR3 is TGCAGTGCTAGTACAGGCTCCTACGAGCAGTACTTC.

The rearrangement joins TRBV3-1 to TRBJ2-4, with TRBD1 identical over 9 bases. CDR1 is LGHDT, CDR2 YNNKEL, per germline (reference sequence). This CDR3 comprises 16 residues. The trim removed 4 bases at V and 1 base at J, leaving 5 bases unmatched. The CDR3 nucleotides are TGTGCCAGCAGCCTCGGACAGGGGTCCGCCAAAAACATTCAGTACTTC. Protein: CASSLGQGSAKNIQYF.

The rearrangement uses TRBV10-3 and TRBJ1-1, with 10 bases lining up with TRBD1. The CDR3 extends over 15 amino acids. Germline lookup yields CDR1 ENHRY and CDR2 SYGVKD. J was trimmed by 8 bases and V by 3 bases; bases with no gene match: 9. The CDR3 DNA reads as TGTGCCATCAGTGAACCGACAGGGGGCTTCGTGGAAGCTTTCTTT. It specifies CAISEPTGGFVEAFF.

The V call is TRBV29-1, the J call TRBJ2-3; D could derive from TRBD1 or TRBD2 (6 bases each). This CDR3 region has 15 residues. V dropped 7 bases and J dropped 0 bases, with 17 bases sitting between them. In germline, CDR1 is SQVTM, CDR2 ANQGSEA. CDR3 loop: CSAKQGGTSTDTQYF. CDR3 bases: TGCAGCGCCAAGCAAGGGGGGACAAGCACAGATACGCAGTATTTT.

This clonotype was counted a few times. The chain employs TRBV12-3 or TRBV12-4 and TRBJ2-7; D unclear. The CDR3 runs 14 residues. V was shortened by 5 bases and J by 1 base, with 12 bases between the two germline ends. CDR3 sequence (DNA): TGTGCCAGCAGTCTCGGACCGGAATCCTACGAGCAGTACTTC. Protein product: CASSLGPESYEQYF.

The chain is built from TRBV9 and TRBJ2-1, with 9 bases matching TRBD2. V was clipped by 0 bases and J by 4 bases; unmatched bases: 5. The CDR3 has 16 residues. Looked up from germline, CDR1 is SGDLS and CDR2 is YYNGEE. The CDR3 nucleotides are TGTGCCAGCAGCGTAGGGAGCGGGGGGCGGTACAATGAGCAGTTCTTC. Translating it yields CASSVGSGGRYNEQFF. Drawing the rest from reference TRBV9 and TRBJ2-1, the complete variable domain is DSGVTQTPKHLITATGQRVTLRCSPRSGDLSVYWYQQSLDQGLQFLIQYYNGEERAKGNILERFSAQQFPDLHSELNLSSLELGDSALYFCASSVGSGGRYNEQFFGPGTRLTVL.

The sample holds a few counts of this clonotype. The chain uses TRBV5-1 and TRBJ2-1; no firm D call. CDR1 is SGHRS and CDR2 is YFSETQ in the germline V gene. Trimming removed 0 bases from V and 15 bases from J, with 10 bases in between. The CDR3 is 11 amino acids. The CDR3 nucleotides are TGCGCCAGCAGCTTGGAAGTAGCCCCGTTCTTC. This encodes CASSLEVAPFF.

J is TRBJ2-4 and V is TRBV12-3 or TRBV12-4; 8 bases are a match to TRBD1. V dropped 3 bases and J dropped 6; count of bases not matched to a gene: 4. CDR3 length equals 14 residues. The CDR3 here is CASSFRQGANIQYF. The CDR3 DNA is TGTGCCAGCAGTTTTAGGCAGGGGGCAAACATTCAGTACTTC.

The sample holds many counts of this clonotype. In nucleotides, the CDR3 is TGTGCCAGCGGGGTAGTCCCCCTCCACTTT. Its translation is CASGVVPLHF. The chain uses TRBV25-1 and TRBJ1-6; D uncertain. Germline V gene data show CDR1 as MGHDK and CDR2 as SYGVNS. V dropped 8 bases and J dropped 13 bases, with 9 bases sitting between them. CDR3 length: 10 amino acids.